The 21 T cell receptor beta chains below come from one sample, sequenced in a study of T-cell reconstitution after alpha-beta-depleted transplantation in children. Unique molecular identifiers were built into the TCRbeta library. TCRdb re-called the PCR reads with MiXCR, one entry per CDR3 protein. The data contain 250,000 to 350,000 distinct CDR3 sequences, about a quarter of them seen just once; the ten biggest clones take up approximately 10%. The sample in question was PBMCs, mostly from graft donor cells, obtained 180 days after TCRalphabeta/CD19-depleted stem cell transplant. These receptors all come from a male patient younger than 18 who had a stem cell transplant for acute lymphoblastic leukemia, so the T cells may come from the graft donor.

J is TRBJ2-5 and V is TRBV3-1, with 10 positions matching TRBD1. The germline gives CDR1 LGHDT, CDR2 YNNKEL (reference sequence). This CDR3 spans 16 amino acids. The J segment lost 5 bases and the V segment lost 4 bases, leaving 10 bases of the junction unmatched. The CDR3 bases are TGTGCCAGCAGCCGCGGCGGGACAGGGGTGGTCGAGACCCAGTACTTC. It encodes CASSRGGTGVVETQYF.

This clonotype has more than one count but fewer than ten. This chain uses TRBV5-1 with TRBJ2-5; the D gene could be TRBD1 or TRBD2 (7 bases each). The V end was cut by 4 bases, the J end by 4 bases, with 23 bases between. Germline V CDR1 and CDR2: SGHRS, YFSETQ. CDR3 size: 17 residues. CDR3 protein: CASSPRGPRGGGETQYF. DNA for the CDR3: TGCGCCAGCAGCCCCCGTGGCCCCAGGGGGGGCGGAGAGACCCAGTACTTC.

The chain joins TRBV4-2 to TRBJ2-1; possibly TRBD2 for D (6 bases). The CDR3 has 16 residues. V was cut by 0 bases and J by 15 bases, with 24 bases left in between. CDR1 is LGHNA and CDR2 is YNFKEQ in the germline V gene. CDR3 region: CASSQEAGRWFLGPFF. The CDR3 DNA reads as TGTGCCAGCAGCCAAGAAGCGGGTCGTTGGTTCCTAGGGCCGTTCTTC.

Worth noting for this clonotype: A much larger clone differs from this one at a single base, so this may be a read error. V usage is TRBV4-2 and J usage is TRBJ2-7; 8 positions match TRBD1. Germline V CDR1 and CDR2: LGHNA, YNFKEQ. There are 16 residues in the CDR3. In DNA form, the CDR3 reads TGTGCCAGCAGCCCAGAGCCGGGACAGGTCACCTACGAGCAGCACTTC. The encoded protein is CASSPEPGQVTYEQHF.

Ten or more counts support this clonotype. This chain connects TRBV29-1 to TRBJ2-5, with 7 nucleotides matching TRBD1. The V and J ends lost 4 bases and 4 bases, in that order; junction bases with no gene match: 3. This CDR3 is built from 12 residues. Germline V gene sequence: CDR1 SQVTM, CDR2 ANQGSEA. The CDR3 loop reads CSVGQGGETQYF. As DNA, the CDR3 is TGCAGCGTTGGACAGGGTGGAGAGACCCAGTACTTC. The full variable domain, its missing parts supplied by reference TRBV29-1 and TRBJ2-5, is SAVISQKPSRDICQRGTSLTIQCQVDSQVTMMFWYRQQPGQSLTLIATANQGSEATYESGFVIDKFPISRPNLTFSTLTVSNMSPEDSSIYLCSVGQGGETQYFGPGTRLLVL.

In its sample, this clonotype was seen a few times. The chain couples TRBV4-1 to TRBJ2-2; possible D gene TRBD1, 5 bases. Trimming removed 4 bases from V and 3 bases from J, with 6 bases in between. The CDR3 runs to 13 residues. Germline loops: CDR1 MGHRA, CDR2 YSYEKL. CDR3 in amino acids: CASSRQYTGELFF. The CDR3 nucleotides read TGCGCCAGCAGCCGACAGTACACCGGGGAGCTGTTTTTT.

The chain joins TRBV5-1 to TRBJ1-2; possible D gene TRBD1, 6 bases. The germline V and J ends were trimmed by 3 bases and 0 bases, with 15 bases remaining between them. Germline CDR1 is SGHRS and CDR2 is YFSETQ. This CDR3 has 16 amino acids. This chain's CDR3 is CASSYRYRASNYGYTF. In nucleotides, the CDR3 is TGCGCCAGCAGCTATCGCTACAGGGCTTCTAACTATGGCTACACCTTC.

This clonotype has just a few counts. The rearrangement joins TRBV5-1 to TRBJ2-5, with D possibly matching TRBD1 (6 bases). V was clipped by 0 bases and J by 3 bases, with 6 bases between them. CDR3 size: 13 residues. Germline lookup yields CDR1 SGHRS and CDR2 YFSETQ. CDR3 nucleotide sequence: TGCGCCAGCAGCTTGGGACAGGAAGAGACCCAGTACTTC. This gives the protein CASSLGQEETQYF.

This clonotype was seen a few times. The chain links TRBV5-1 to TRBJ2-3, with D hard to call. The CDR3 covers 16 residues. The germline V and J ends were trimmed by 0 bases and 0 bases, with 11 bases remaining between them. Germline lookup yields CDR1 SGHRS and CDR2 YFSETQ. CDR3 loop: CASSLEPEISTDTQYF. CDR3 sequence (DNA): TGCGCCAGCAGCTTGGAGCCCGAAATTAGCACAGATACGCAGTATTTT.

Ten or more counts support this clonotype. This sequence joins TRBV20-1 and TRBJ1-2, with D hard to call. The CDR3 covers 10 residues. V gave up 1 base and J gave up 7 bases, with 4 bases separating them. CDR1 and CDR2 (germline): DFQATT, SNEGSKA (reference sequence). The chain's CDR3 is CSARGGGYTF. The CDR3 DNA reads TGCAGTGCTAGAGGCGGTGGCTACACCTTC.

This clonotype was found once. The chain employs TRBV11-2 and TRBJ2-5; D remains unclear. The germline V and J ends were trimmed by 5 bases and 1 base, with 14 bases remaining between them. CDR1 and CDR2 from the germline V gene are SGHAT and FQNNGV. The CDR3 is 15 amino acids. The CDR3 sequence is CASSTWTPPQETQYF. The CDR3 DNA reads as TGTGCCAGCAGCACCTGGACGCCGCCCCAAGAGACCCAGTACTTC.

This clonotype showed up just a few times. CDR3 sequence (DNA): TGCGCCAGCAGCCAAGCGGACAGGGGACGTACCGGGGAGCTGTTTTTT. Encoded protein: CASSQADRGRTGELFF. The chain combines TRBV4-1 with TRBJ2-2; 9 positions match TRBD1. The CDR3 is 16 residues long. Per the germline V gene, CDR1 is MGHRA and CDR2 is YSYEKL. Trimming took 1 base from V and 5 from J; bases not matched to a gene: 5.

The CDR3 spells CASSLGASLTTNEKLFF. The CDR3 DNA sequence: TGTGCCAGCAGTTTGGGTGCAAGCCTGACAACTAATGAAAAACTGTTTTTT. The chain carries TRBV12-3 or TRBV12-4 and TRBJ1-4; D gene unclear. V lost 3 bases and J lost 0, with 14 bases in between. This CDR3 is 17 amino acids long.

This clonotype appeared a single time. The chain couples TRBV6-1 to TRBJ1-3; no clear D gene. Per germline, CDR1 MNHNS and CDR2 SASEGT. CDR3 size: 16 residues. V was cut by 7 bases and J by 4 bases, with 20 bases left in between. The CDR3 DNA sequence: TGTGCCAGCACCTATCAGTGGCCTAGTGCCGGAAACACCATATATTTT. Translation: CASTYQWPSAGNTIYF.

This clonotype was seen more than once but under ten times. This chain links TRBV12-3 or TRBV12-4 with TRBJ2-7; 10 bases match TRBD2. The CDR3 totals 17 residues. V lost 5 bases to trimming and J lost 1 base; unmatched junction nucleotides: 11. The CDR3 is CASSPRRASGSSYEQYF. Here the CDR3 DNA reads TGTGCCAGCAGTCCCCGGAGGGCTAGCGGGAGTTCCTACGAGCAGTACTTC.

A few counts support this clonotype. The rearrangement joins TRBV20-1 to TRBJ2-7; 9 bases match TRBD2. V lost 2 bases, J lost 12 bases, and 17 bases stayed unmatched. The length of the CDR3 is 15 residues. The germline V gene has CDR1 DFQATT and CDR2 SNEGSKA (reference sequence). The CDR3 nucleotides are TGCAGTGCTAGATCCCCAGCGGGAGGTGCCGTTCTCAGGTACTTC. Translating gives CSARSPAGGAVLRYF.

The genes are TRBV6-6 and TRBJ1-1; D call uncertain. This CDR3 has 11 residues. Looked up from germline, CDR1 is MNHNY and CDR2 is SVGAGI (reference sequence). Trimming pared 11 bases from V and 0 bases from J, leaving 7 bases between. CDR3: CASQLNTEAFF. The CDR3 nucleotides are TGTGCCTCGCAACTGAACACTGAAGCTTTCTTT.

This clonotype was recorded many times. The chain uses TRBV5-1 and TRBJ2-7, with a weak D call TRBD1 (6 bases). V dropped 4 bases and J dropped 0 bases, with 14 bases sitting between them. The CDR3 extends over 15 amino acids. CDR1 is SGHRS and CDR2 is YFSETQ in the germline V gene. The CDR3 region has the DNA TGCGCCAGCAGCCCAGTCGACAGGCCCTCCTACGAGCAGTACTTC. Translating gives CASSPVDRPSYEQYF.

The genes are TRBV5-1 and TRBJ2-6; D perhaps matches TRBD1 (7 bases). The CDR3 loop spans 17 amino acids. The germline V and J ends were trimmed by 4 bases and 1 base, with 15 bases remaining between them. The germline V gene encodes CDR1 SGHRS and CDR2 YFSETQ. In DNA, the CDR3 is TGCGCCAGCAGCGCGGGGACAGTCCGATCTGGGGCCAACGTCCTGACTTTC. This gives the protein CASSAGTVRSGANVLTF.

The table lists this clonotype with a few counts. The chain couples TRBV25-1 to TRBJ2-5; D unclear. Per the germline V gene, CDR1 is MGHDK and CDR2 is SYGVNS. V lost 2 bases and J lost 5, with 6 bases in between. The CDR3 is 12 amino acids. The CDR3 nucleotides are TGTGCCAGCAGTGAAACCCTCGAGACCCAGTACTTC. It codes for CASSETLETQYF.

For the CDR3, the DNA is TGCGCCAGCATCTGGGGCGGACGCTCCTACAATGAGCAGTTCTTC. Encoded protein: CASIWGGRSYNEQFF. The chain has TRBV10-2 and TRBJ2-1, with a possible D match to TRBD1 (5 bases). Trimming removed 7 bases from V and 0 bases from J, with 13 bases in between. Per germline, CDR1 WSHSY and CDR2 SAAADI. This CDR3 has 15 residues.